These 5 T cell receptor beta chains came from one sample sequenced in a study of response to subunit inactivated influenza vaccine. TCRdb analysed the RT-PCR reads with MiXCR anew, one entry per CDR3 protein. This sample has about 520,000 distinct CDR3 sequences, with around 25% found just once. Sample: CD4+ T cells sorted from PBMCs, taken more than 4 days after vaccination. The receptors come from a man aged 50 to 60 who received an inactivated influenza vaccine.

This clonotype is a singleton in its sample. V is TRBV18 and J is TRBJ1-1, with D tentatively TRBD1 (5 bases). Trimming pared 0 bases from V and 8 bases from J, leaving 10 bases between. The CDR3 contains 13 residues. Germline CDR1 is KGHSH and CDR2 is LQKENI. The CDR3 nucleotides read TGTGCCAGCTCACCACCGAACGGGGACGAAGCTTTCTTT. This sequence encodes CASSPPNGDEAFF.

The J gene is TRBJ1-6, the V gene TRBV6-1, with 7 bases aligning to TRBD1. Germline V gene data show CDR1 as MNHNS and CDR2 as SASEGT. This CDR3 has 14 residues. V dropped 3 bases and J dropped 7; count of bases not matched to a gene: 3. The CDR3 reads CASSEAGGNSPLHF. As DNA, the CDR3 is TGTGCCAGCAGTGAGGCAGGGGGGAATTCACCCCTCCACTTT.

This chain joins TRBV24-1 and TRBJ2-1; 10 bases are shared with TRBD2. Germline CDR1 reads KGHDR; CDR2 reads SFDVKD. V was clipped by 4 bases and J by 3 bases; unmatched bases: 8. This CDR3 spans 17 amino acids. The CDR3 here is CATSDATTSGHYNEQFF. CDR3 DNA sequence: TGTGCCACCAGTGACGCAACGACTAGCGGGCACTACAATGAGCAGTTCTTC.

This clonotype has only a few counts. The CDR3 reads CASRWDGSTDTQYF. The CDR3 bases are TGTGCCAGCAGGTGGGACGGCAGCACAGATACGCAGTATTTT. J is TRBJ2-3 and V is TRBV12-3 or TRBV12-4, with D perhaps being TRBD1 or TRBD2 (5 bases each). The germline V and J ends were trimmed by 6 bases and 0 bases, with 10 bases remaining between them. CDR3 size: 14 residues.

This clonotype was counted a few times. The chain carries TRBV29-1 and TRBJ2-3, with D unclear. The germline CDR1 and CDR2 sequences are SQVTM and ANQGSEA. V was cut by 4 bases and J by 2 bases, with 19 bases left in between. The CDR3 extends over 16 amino acids. The CDR3 reads CSVGTNREALTDTQYF. CDR3 sequence (DNA): TGCAGCGTTGGCACCAATAGGGAAGCTCTCACAGATACGCAGTATTTT.